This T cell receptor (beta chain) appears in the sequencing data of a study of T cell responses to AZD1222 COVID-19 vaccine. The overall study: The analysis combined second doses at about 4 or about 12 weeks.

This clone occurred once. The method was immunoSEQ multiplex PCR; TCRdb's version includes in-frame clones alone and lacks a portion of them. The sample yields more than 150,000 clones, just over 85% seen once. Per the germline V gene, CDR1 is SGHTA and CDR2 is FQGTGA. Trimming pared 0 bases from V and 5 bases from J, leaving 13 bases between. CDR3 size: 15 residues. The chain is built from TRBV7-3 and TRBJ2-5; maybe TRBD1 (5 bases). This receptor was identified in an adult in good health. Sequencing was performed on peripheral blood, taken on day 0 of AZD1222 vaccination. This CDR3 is CASSLTGEQAETQYF. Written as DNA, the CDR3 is TGTGCCAGCAGCTTAACAGGAGAACAGGCGGAGACCCAGTACTTC.